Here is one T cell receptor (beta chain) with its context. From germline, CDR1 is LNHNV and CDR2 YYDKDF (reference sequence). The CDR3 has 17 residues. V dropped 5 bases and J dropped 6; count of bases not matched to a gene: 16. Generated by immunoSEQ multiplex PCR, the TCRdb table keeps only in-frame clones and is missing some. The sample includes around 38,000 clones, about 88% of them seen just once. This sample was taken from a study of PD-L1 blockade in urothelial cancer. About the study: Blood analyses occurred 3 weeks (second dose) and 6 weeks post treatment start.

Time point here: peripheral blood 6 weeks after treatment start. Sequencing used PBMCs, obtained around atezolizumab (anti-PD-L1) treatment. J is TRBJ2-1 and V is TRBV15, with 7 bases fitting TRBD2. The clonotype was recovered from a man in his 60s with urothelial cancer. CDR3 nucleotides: TGTGCCACCAGCGCCGACCTTAGTGCGGGGGTACGCAATGAGCAGTTCTTC. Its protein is CATSADLSAGVRNEQFF. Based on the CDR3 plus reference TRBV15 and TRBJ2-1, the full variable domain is DAMVIQNPRYQVTQFGKPVTLSCSQTLNHNVMYWYQQKSSQAPKLLFHYYDKDFNNEADTPDNFQSRRPNTSFCFLDIRSPGLGDTAMYLCATSADLSAGVRNEQFFGPGTRLTVL.